The 30 T cell receptor beta chains below were found in one sample sequenced in a study of T cell repertoires in cytomegalovirus infection. Via MiXCR, TCRdb re-called the reads, giving one row per CDR3 protein. Among some 680,000 distinct CDR3 sequences, less than 40% were seen once, and the ten largest hold under 3.5%. Material: PBMCs. These receptor sequences come from a human donor in good health (CMV status not recorded). Some clones in this sample may be carry-over from other donors' samples.

Regarding this clonotype: At one end the junction does not follow the germline gene, possibly because of a read error. This chain links TRBV4-1 with TRBJ1-6, with D possibly being TRBD1 (5 bases). The CDR3 runs 14 residues. The germline V gene has CDR1 MGHRA and CDR2 YSYEKL. Here the CDR3 DNA reads TGTGACAGCAGCCAAGATGGGCGCATGACACCCCTCCACTTT. Translated, it gives CDSSQDGRMTPLHF.

This clonotype was seen a single time. This CDR3 is missing its conserved last phenylalanine or tryptophan, likely due to a read error. CDR3 region: CASSLDARGSDTQYV. The CDR3 DNA sequence: TGTGCTAGCAGCTTAGATGCACGGGGCTCAGATACGCAGTATGTT. J is TRBJ2-3 and V is TRBV7-6; D assignment may be TRBD1 or TRBD2 (5 bases each). CDR1 is SGHVS, CDR2 FNYEAQ, per germline. This CDR3 comprises 15 residues.

Of note for this clonotype: A much larger clone lies a single base off, so this may be a read error. As DNA, the CDR3 is TGTGCCAGCAGCCTGGGACAGGGCGACAATCAGCCCAAGCATTTT. It translates to CASSLGQGDNQPKHF. This sequence joins TRBV7-2 and TRBJ1-5; 9 bases are a match to TRBD1. CDR1 and CDR2 (germline): SGHTA, FQGNSA. The CDR3 consists of 15 residues.

This clonotype was observed at least ten times. This chain links TRBV12-3 or TRBV12-4 with TRBJ2-7, with D hard to call. Trimming stripped 4 bases from V and 6 bases from J, with 10 bases between. The CDR3 runs to 12 residues. CDR3 DNA: TGTGCCAGCAGTTCCGGGTATGGCGAGCAGTACTTC. It specifies CASSSGYGEQYF.

The rearrangement links TRBV7-2 to TRBJ2-5, with D uncertain. The CDR3 loop spans 14 amino acids. Germline V gene lookup returns CDR1 SGHTA and CDR2 FQGNSA. V was trimmed by 5 bases and J by 2 bases, leaving 12 bases between them. CDR3 loop: CASSRGPVQETQYF. The CDR3 bases are TGTGCCAGCAGCAGAGGACCGGTACAAGAGACCCAGTACTTC.

The rearrangement uses TRBV11-2 and TRBJ1-6; D is undetermined. The CDR3 loop spans 17 amino acids. The germline CDR1 and CDR2 sequences are SGHAT and FQNNGV. V was clipped by 1 base and J by 0 bases, with 10 bases between them. The CDR3 protein is CASSLGPGYSYNSPLHF. Written as DNA, the CDR3 is TGTGCCAGCAGCTTAGGTCCGGGCTACTCCTATAATTCACCCCTCCACTTT. Full variable domain (missing parts from reference TRBV11-2 and TRBJ1-6): EAGVAQSPRYKIIEKRQSVAFWCNPISGHATLYWYQQILGQGPKLLIQFQNNGVVDDSQLPKDRFSAERLKGVDSTLKIQPAKLEDSAVYLCASSLGPGYSYNSPLHFGNGTRLTVT.

This clonotype came up a few times. The rearrangement links TRBV29-1 to TRBJ2-1; D gene uncertain. CDR1 and CDR2 (germline): SQVTM, ANQGSEA. Trimming took off 5 bases at V and 7 bases at J, with 12 bases between the two ends. The CDR3 extends over 12 amino acids. The CDR3 is CSVNVLGNEQFF. The DNA of the CDR3 is TGCAGCGTTAACGTCCTAGGGAATGAGCAGTTCTTC.

This clonotype turned up a few times. The chain joins TRBV24-1 to TRBJ2-1; TRBD2 agrees at 11 bases. The V gene's germline CDR1 is KGHDR and CDR2 SFDVKD. Germline trimming cut 9 bases from V and 8 bases from J; bases unmatched to any gene: 8. This CDR3 spans 14 amino acids. CDR3 DNA: TGTGCCACCCATAGCGGGAGGGCCAGCGATGAGCAGTTCTTC. As protein: CATHSGRASDEQFF.

The chain joins TRBV4-2 to TRBJ1-2, with D unclear. V was pared by 1 base and J by 3 bases, with 21 bases between. The CDR3 has 18 amino acids. Per germline, CDR1 LGHNA and CDR2 YNFKEQ. The CDR3 DNA follows: TGTGCCAGCAGCCAAGGCGGGCATTGGGAAGCAGTTTACTATGGCTACACCTTC. It specifies CASSQGGHWEAVYYGYTF.

This clonotype turned up a few times. The V gene is TRBV28, the J gene TRBJ1-4, with D possibly matching TRBD1 (5 bases). The CDR3 contains 14 residues. CDR1 and CDR2 from the germline V gene are MDHEN and SYDVKM. V was shortened by 4 bases and J by 8 bases, with 14 bases between the two germline ends. In nucleotides, the CDR3 is TGTGCCAGCAGTTCGGGGGGGGTCCTCGAAAAACTGTTTTTT. It specifies CASSSGGVLEKLFF.

The chain is built from TRBV19 and TRBJ1-1, with D possibly being TRBD1 (5 bases). V gave up 1 base and J gave up 3 bases, with 15 bases separating them. This CDR3 region has 16 residues. The germline gives CDR1 LNHDA, CDR2 SQIVND (reference sequence). CDR3 in amino acids: CASSIGGSGAHTEAFF. CDR3 nucleotide sequence: TGTGCCAGTAGTATAGGAGGTAGCGGGGCTCACACTGAAGCTTTCTTT.

This clonotype has just a few counts. This chain uses TRBV7-2 with TRBJ2-5; 8 positions match TRBD2. J lost 4 bases, V lost 4 bases, and 11 bases had no gene match. Germline V gene lookup returns CDR1 SGHTA and CDR2 FQGNSA. This CDR3 has 16 amino acids. Written as DNA, the CDR3 is TGTGCCAGCAGCTCCTCCGGGGGGCTAGCGGGAGAGACCCAGTACTTC. Encoded protein: CASSSSGGLAGETQYF.

This rearrangement joins TRBV20-1 to TRBJ2-3; D is unresolved. Trimming took 6 bases from V and 7 from J, leaving 14 bases between them. In germline, CDR1 is DFQATT, CDR2 SNEGSKA (reference sequence). This CDR3 comprises 12 residues. The CDR3 loop is CSAPNPSNTQYF. CDR3 nucleotide sequence: TGCAGTGCGCCGAACCCCTCGAATACGCAGTATTTT.

V usage is TRBV7-2 and J usage is TRBJ1-5, with a weak D call TRBD1 (6 bases). The V and J ends lost 1 base and 5 bases respectively, with 21 bases between them. CDR1 and CDR2 from the germline V gene are SGHTA and FQGNSA. The CDR3 covers 18 residues. Here the CDR3 DNA reads TGTGCCAGCAGCTTAGACACAGGGTTGTGGGGGTGGTATCAGCCCCAGCATTTT. Protein product: CASSLDTGLWGWYQPQHF. The entire variable domain, with the rest obtained from reference TRBV7-2 and TRBJ1-5, is as follows: GAGVSQSPSNKVTEKGKDVELRCDPISGHTALYWYRQSLGQGLEFLIYFQGNSAPDKSGLPSDRFSAERTGGSVSTLTIQRTQQEDSAVYLCASSLDTGLWGWYQPQHFGDGTRLSIL.

In this sample, this clonotype turned up a few times. J is TRBJ1-1 and V is TRBV10-3; 7 nucleotides align to TRBD1. Germline CDR1 is ENHRY and CDR2 is SYGVKD. This CDR3 comprises 14 residues. J was trimmed by 6 bases and V by 10 bases; bases with no gene match: 14. CDR3 in amino acids: CATRQGEGRPEAFF. The CDR3 nucleotides are TGTGCCACCCGACAGGGAGAAGGTCGCCCTGAAGCTTTCTTT.

V usage is TRBV5-1 and J usage is TRBJ1-5; no clear D gene. Looked up from germline, CDR1 is SGHRS and CDR2 is YFSETQ. The CDR3 totals 18 residues. Trimming stripped 4 bases from V and 0 bases from J, with 20 bases between. The chain's CDR3 is CASSLPEEISYSNQPQHF. The DNA for the CDR3 is TGCGCCAGCAGCCTCCCCGAGGAAATCTCTTATAGCAATCAGCCCCAGCATTTT.

This clonotype showed up just a few times. The chain couples TRBV28 to TRBJ1-1, with no clear D. The germline V and J ends were trimmed by 1 base and 8 bases, with 14 bases remaining between them. Germline V gene lookup returns CDR1 MDHEN and CDR2 SYDVKM. There are 14 residues in the CDR3. This chain's CDR3 is CASSLYVEGREAFF. The CDR3, as DNA: TGTGCCAGCAGTTTATATGTAGAGGGTAGGGAAGCTTTCTTT.

The V gene is TRBV27, the J gene TRBJ2-2; 9 bases map to TRBD2. Per the germline V gene, CDR1 is MNHEY and CDR2 is SMNVEV (reference sequence). The trim removed 1 base at V and 2 bases at J, leaving 5 bases unmatched. This CDR3 is built from 17 residues. The CDR3 protein is CASSLLLAGVNTGELFF. CDR3 bases: TGTGCCAGCAGTTTATTATTAGCGGGAGTTAACACCGGGGAGCTGTTTTTT.

With respect to this clonotype: One end of the junction fails to match germline, which may point to a read error. The rearrangement uses TRBV7-2 and TRBJ1-2; D might be TRBD1 (6 bases). The V gene's germline CDR1 is SGHTA and CDR2 FQGNSA. This CDR3 comprises 15 residues. As DNA, the CDR3 is TGTGCCAGCAGCGACCGCGGGGGGGCTAACGATGGCTACACCTTC. This encodes CASSDRGGANDGYTF.

The rearrangement joins TRBV7-8 to TRBJ2-5; the match to TRBD2 covers 7 bases. J lost 4 bases, V lost 0 bases, and 8 bases had no gene match. The CDR3 is 16 amino acids. The V gene's germline CDR1 is SGHVS and CDR2 FQNEAQ. CDR3 sequence: CASSLAGGDFGETQYF. The CDR3 coding sequence is TGTGCCAGCAGCTTAGCGGGGGGGGACTTCGGAGAGACCCAGTACTTC.

The chain is built from TRBV19 and TRBJ1-6, with TRBD1 identical over 7 bases. Germline V gene sequence: CDR1 LNHDA, CDR2 SQIVND (reference sequence). The CDR3 length is 14 residues. V shed 6 bases, J shed 9 bases, and the junction held 8 bases outside the gene matches. This CDR3 is CASSFEGAGSPLHF. The DNA for the CDR3 is TGTGCCAGTAGCTTCGAGGGGGCTGGTTCACCCCTCCACTTT. Combining the CDR3 with reference TRBV19 and TRBJ1-6 gives the whole variable domain DGGITQSPKYLFRKEGQNVTLSCEQNLNHDAMYWYRQDPGQGLRLIYYSQIVNDFQKGDIAEGYSVSREKKESFPLTVTSAQKNPTAFYLCASSFEGAGSPLHFGNGTRLTVT.

This clonotype turned up a few times. The V call is TRBV7-2, the J call TRBJ1-2; 10 bases are a match to TRBD1. The CDR3 is 16 amino acids. The V segment lost 2 bases and the J segment 6 bases; nucleotides outside the gene matches: 9. The germline gives CDR1 SGHTA, CDR2 FQGNSA. The CDR3 sequence is CASSLLTGGGSNGYTF. CDR3 nucleotides: TGTGCCAGCAGCTTACTGACAGGGGGCGGTTCCAATGGCTACACCTTC.

The chain links TRBV4-2 to TRBJ2-3; D possibly matches TRBD1 or TRBD2 (6 bases each). Germline CDR1 reads LGHNA; CDR2 reads YNFKEQ. V shed 0 bases and J shed 6 bases, with 22 bases lying between them. CDR3 length equals 18 residues. The CDR3 DNA follows: TGTGCCAGCAGCCAAGAACCCTCTGGGATGGGGGGCCGGGATACGCAGTATTTT. Residues: CASSQEPSGMGGRDTQYF.

With respect to this clonotype: A read error is possible here, since a much larger clone lies one base away. The chain recombines TRBV12-3 or TRBV12-4 with TRBJ2-5; TRBD2 agrees at 9 bases. Trimming removed 6 bases from V and 0 bases from J; junction bases left unmatched: 8. The CDR3 is 16 residues long. The CDR3 DNA follows: TGTGCCAGCAGCACCGCAAGACTAGCGGACCAAGAGACCCAGTACTTC. As protein: CASSTARLADQETQYF.

The chain couples TRBV20-1 to TRBJ1-2; unclear D gene. V lost 0 bases and J lost 6, with 17 bases in between. This CDR3 spans 15 amino acids. Germline loops: CDR1 DFQATT, CDR2 SNEGSKA (reference sequence). The CDR3: CSARESPKTVDGYTF. CDR3 nucleotides: TGCAGTGCTAGAGAATCGCCGAAGACCGTGGATGGCTACACCTTC.

This clonotype occurred a few times. The chain employs TRBV30 and TRBJ2-7; 9 bases agree with TRBD2. Trimming removed 8 bases from V and 6 bases from J; junction bases left unmatched: 5. The CDR3 consists of 11 residues. CDR1 is GTSNPN, CDR2 SVGIG, per germline (reference sequence). The chain's CDR3 is CAGGLASEQYF. The CDR3 coding sequence is TGTGCCGGGGGACTAGCATCCGAGCAGTACTTC.

The table lists this clonotype with many counts. This chain joins TRBV19 and TRBJ2-5; the match to TRBD1 covers 10 bases. Germline V lookup: CDR1 LNHDA, CDR2 SQIVND (reference sequence). The CDR3 loop spans 16 amino acids. V dropped 5 bases and J dropped 1; count of bases not matched to a gene: 7. CDR3 in DNA: TGTGCCAGTAGTCGACAGGGGGCGAGTCCCCAAGAGACCCAGTACTTC. Translated: CASSRQGASPQETQYF.

The chain couples TRBV7-9 to TRBJ2-2; TRBD2 aligns across 10 bases. J was trimmed by 7 bases and V by 4 bases; bases with no gene match: 18. Germline V gene data show CDR1 as SEHNR and CDR2 as FQNEAQ (reference sequence). The CDR3 contains 19 residues. The CDR3 is CASSSLRSGRARAGGELFF. CDR3 DNA: TGTGCCAGCAGCTCCCTTAGGAGCGGGAGGGCCCGAGCGGGCGGGGAGCTGTTTTTT.

In its sample, this clonotype was seen once. The rearrangement joins TRBV7-9 to TRBJ2-1; D unresolved. Germline CDR1 and CDR2: SEHNR and FQNEAQ (reference sequence). The CDR3 loop spans 14 amino acids. V dropped 5 bases and J dropped 3 bases, with 11 bases sitting between them. In DNA, the CDR3 is TGTGCCAGCAGCCCACAGACTGACTACAATGAGCAGTTCTTC. Protein sequence: CASSPQTDYNEQFF. Looking up the rest from reference TRBV7-9 and TRBJ2-1 gives the full variable domain: DTGVSQNPRHKITKRGQNVTFRCDPISEHNRLYWYRQTLGQGPEFLTYFQNEAQLEKSRLLSDRFSAERPKGSFSTLEIQRTEQGDSAMYLCASSPQTDYNEQFFGPGTRLTVL.

The J gene is TRBJ1-5, the V gene TRBV12-3 or TRBV12-4; 10 nucleotides line up with TRBD1. After removal of 6 bases from V and 6 bases from J, the junction contained 8 bases not matched to a gene. The CDR3 consists of 15 residues. The CDR3 DNA follows: TGTGCCAGCAGCCCGGGGACAGGGGTTATTCAGCCCCAGCATTTT. This gives the protein CASSPGTGVIQPQHF.